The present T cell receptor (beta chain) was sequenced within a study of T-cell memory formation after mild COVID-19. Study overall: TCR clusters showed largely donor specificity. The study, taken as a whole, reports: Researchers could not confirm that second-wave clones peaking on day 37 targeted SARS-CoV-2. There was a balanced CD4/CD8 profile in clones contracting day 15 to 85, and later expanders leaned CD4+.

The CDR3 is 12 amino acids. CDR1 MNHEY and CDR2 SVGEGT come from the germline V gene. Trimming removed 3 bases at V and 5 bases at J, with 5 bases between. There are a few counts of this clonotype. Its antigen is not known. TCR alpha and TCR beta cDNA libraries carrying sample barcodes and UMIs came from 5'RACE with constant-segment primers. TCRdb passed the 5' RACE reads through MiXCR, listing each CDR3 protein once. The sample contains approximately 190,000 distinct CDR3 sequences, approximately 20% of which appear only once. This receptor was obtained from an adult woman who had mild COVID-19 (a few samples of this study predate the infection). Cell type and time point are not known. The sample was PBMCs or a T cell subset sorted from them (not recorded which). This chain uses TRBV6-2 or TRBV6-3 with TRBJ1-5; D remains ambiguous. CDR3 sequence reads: CASSYRDQPQHF. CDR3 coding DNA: TGTGCCAGCAGTTATCGTGATCAGCCCCAGCATTTT.